The 30 T cell receptor beta chains given below trace back to one sample, sequenced in a study of radiotherapy plus CTLA-4 blockade in lung cancer. Sequenced by immunoSEQ multiplex PCR; TCRdb stores in-frame clones only, minus some. Found here are 84,000 or so clones, about 85% of them singletons; the top ten hold just over 14%. Sequencing was performed on peripheral blood, taken from a patient treated with radiotherapy plus ipilimumab. The source is a human donor with non-small cell lung cancer that progressed on radiotherapy plus ipilimumab.

This clone occurred once. The chain uses TRBV27 and TRBJ1-2, with a weak D call TRBD1 (5 bases). V shed 6 bases and J shed 4 bases, with 6 bases lying between them. Germline assignment: CDR1 MNHEY and CDR2 SMNVEV (reference sequence). This CDR3 has 11 residues. The CDR3 DNA is TGTGCCAGCAGGGGGGGCTATGGCTACACCTTC. Translation: CASRGGYGYTF.

The chain carries TRBV5-1 and TRBJ2-3; 9 bases fit TRBD2. The junction had 12 bases not matched to a gene; V was cut back by 4 bases and J by 6 bases. This CDR3 is built from 16 residues. CDR1 and CDR2 from the germline V gene are SGHRS and YFSETQ. The CDR3 sequence: CASSTRPAGGRDTQYF. CDR3 nucleotides: TGCGCCAGCAGCACCCGGCCAGCGGGGGGTAGGGATACGCAGTATTTT.

The genes are TRBV7-2 and TRBJ1-5; D gene ambiguous. The V and J ends lost 1 base and 6 bases respectively, with 7 bases between them. Germline V gene lookup returns CDR1 SGHTA and CDR2 FQGNSA. The CDR3 runs to 13 residues. CDR3 sequence (DNA): TGTGCCAGCAGCTTAGAGGGTTTTCAGCCCCAGCATTTT. This sequence encodes CASSLEGFQPQHF.

The chain uses TRBV30 and TRBJ2-2; possible D gene TRBD2, 5 bases. V lost 0 bases to trimming and J lost 7 bases, with 6 bases between them. This CDR3 comprises 12 residues. Germline-derived CDR1 and CDR2 are GTSNPN and SVGIG (reference sequence). The CDR3 protein is CAWSVRGGELFF. Written as DNA, the CDR3 is TGTGCCTGGAGTGTACGGGGCGGGGAGCTGTTTTTT.

CDR3 loop: CASGNLGPYEQYF. The CDR3 coding sequence is TGTGCCAGCGGTAATCTAGGCCCCTACGAGCAGTACTTC. V and J are TRBV7-9 and TRBJ2-7; D gene unclear. CDR3 size: 13 residues. CDR1 is SEHNR, CDR2 FQNEAQ, per germline (reference sequence). V lost 8 bases and J 2 bases, leaving 13 bases between the germline ends.

CDR3 amino acids: CASSRLQGPVGGYTF. The CDR3 bases are TGTGCCAGCTCACGCCTTCAGGGGCCGGTGGGAGGCTACACCTTC. The chain has TRBV18 and TRBJ1-2, with D possibly TRBD1 on 6 matching bases. The CDR3 has 15 amino acids. V gave up 4 bases and J gave up 8 bases, with 20 bases separating them. Germline V lookup: CDR1 KGHSH, CDR2 LQKENI.

The chain is built from TRBV27 and TRBJ2-1; no definite D call. Germline V gene data show CDR1 as MNHEY and CDR2 as SMNVEV (reference sequence). Trimming left V 2 bases short and J 6 bases short, with 14 bases between. The CDR3 loop spans 15 amino acids. CDR3 region: CASSLNWAGVNEQFF. CDR3 nucleotide sequence: TGTGCCAGCAGTTTAAACTGGGCAGGCGTCAATGAGCAGTTCTTC.

The J gene is TRBJ2-2, the V gene TRBV19, with TRBD2 identical over 16 bases. V lost 5 bases to trimming and J lost 5 bases; unmatched junction nucleotides: 5. The CDR3 has 17 amino acids. Germline CDR1 LNHDA, CDR2 SQIVND (reference sequence). CDR3 sequence: CASSGTSGGARTGELFF. The CDR3 bases are TGTGCCAGTAGTGGGACTAGCGGGGGGGCTCGTACCGGGGAGCTGTTTTTT.

The chain joins TRBV2 to TRBJ1-2; unclear D gene. The V and J ends lost 4 bases and 7 bases respectively, with 16 bases between them. Germline lookup yields CDR1 SNHLY and CDR2 FYNNEI. This CDR3 has 14 amino acids. CDR3 in amino acids: CASSADRDAGGYTF. The CDR3, as DNA: TGTGCCAGCAGTGCGGACCGGGATGCCGGTGGCTACACCTTC. Combining the CDR3 with reference TRBV2 and TRBJ1-2 gives the whole variable domain EPEVTQTPSHQVTQMGQEVILRCVPISNHLYFYWYRQILGQKVEFLVSFYNNEISEKSEIFDDQFSVERPDGSNFTLKIRSTKLEDSAMYFCASSADRDAGGYTFGSGTRLTVV.

This clone has just one count. This chain connects TRBV19 to TRBJ2-5; unclear D gene. This CDR3 spans 15 amino acids. V was clipped by 3 bases and J by 7 bases, with 18 bases between them. In germline, CDR1 is LNHDA, CDR2 SQIVND (reference sequence). CDR3 sequence: CASSIGSTGYWTQYF. CDR3 DNA: TGTGCCAGTAGTATCGGCAGCACCGGGTATTGGACCCAGTACTTC.

The V and J genes are TRBV4-2 and TRBJ2-1; 13 bases line up with TRBD2. V gave up 4 bases and J gave up 9 bases; unmatched junction bases: 12. This CDR3 has 17 residues. Looked up from germline, CDR1 is LGHNA and CDR2 is YNFKEQ. This CDR3 reads CASSPIIGTSGIGEQFF. The DNA for the CDR3 is TGTGCCAGCAGCCCTATTATAGGGACTAGCGGGATAGGTGAGCAGTTCTTC.

The rearrangement links TRBV7-8 to TRBJ2-1, with TRBD2 matching 9 bases. Germline CDR1 and CDR2: SGHVS and FQNEAQ. V gave up 7 bases and J gave up 6 bases; unmatched junction bases: 10. The CDR3 length is 15 residues. This CDR3 is CASTSSGRLGNEQFF. As DNA, the CDR3 is TGTGCCAGCACCTCGAGCGGGAGGCTTGGCAATGAGCAGTTCTTC.

This chain links TRBV9 with TRBJ2-7, with TRBD1 matching 9 bases. Germline V lookup: CDR1 SGDLS, CDR2 YYNGEE. V trimming: 2 bases; J trimming: 6 bases; junction bases outside the gene matches: 12. The CDR3 totals 16 residues. The CDR3 spells CASSVEQGATGVEQYF. As DNA, the CDR3 is TGTGCCAGCAGCGTGGAACAGGGGGCTACAGGGGTCGAGCAGTACTTC.

This clone has at least ten counts. The rearrangement links TRBV28 to TRBJ1-3; a weak D match, TRBD1 (6 bases). V lost 6 bases and J 1 base, leaving 10 bases between the germline ends. Germline loops: CDR1 MDHEN, CDR2 SYDVKM. There are 14 residues in the CDR3. This chain's CDR3 is CASRSQGSGNTIYF. The CDR3 nucleotides are TGTGCCAGCAGGTCACAGGGATCTGGAAACACCATATATTTT.

The rearrangement uses TRBV5-1 and TRBJ2-7; a weak D match, TRBD1 (6 bases). Germline assignment: CDR1 SGHRS and CDR2 YFSETQ. Trimming took off 4 bases at V and 0 bases at J, with 11 bases between the two ends. This CDR3 region has 14 residues. Written as DNA, the CDR3 is TGCGCCAGCAGCAACGGACAGTTCTCCTACGAGCAGTACTTC. Translated, it gives CASSNGQFSYEQYF. The whole variable domain, remainder taken from reference TRBV5-1 and TRBJ2-7, is KAGVTQTPRYLIKTRGQQVTLSCSPISGHRSVSWYQQTPGQGLQFLFEYFSETQRNKGNFPGRFSGRQFSNSRSEMNVSTLELGDSALYLCASSNGQFSYEQYFGPGTRLTVT.

The V and J genes are TRBV19 and TRBJ1-1; no clear D. The ends were cut back, 1 base at V and 3 bases at J, with 12 bases in the middle. This CDR3 region has 15 residues. Per germline, CDR1 LNHDA and CDR2 SQIVND (reference sequence). The CDR3 DNA reads TGTGCCAGTAGTATAGTCGGAAGGTCGGACACTGAAGCTTTCTTT. It encodes CASSIVGRSDTEAFF.

There are a few counts of this clone. This chain links TRBV14 with TRBJ1-2; the D is unclear. Trimming removed 0 bases from V and 0 bases from J, with 8 bases in between. Germline V CDR1 and CDR2: SGHDN, FVKESK. The CDR3 runs 15 residues. CDR3 loop: CASSQDGGSNYGYTF. CDR3 DNA: TGTGCCAGCAGCCAAGATGGCGGCTCTAACTATGGCTACACCTTC.

The chain is built from TRBV7-8 and TRBJ2-1; D might be TRBD2 (5 bases). CDR1 SGHVS and CDR2 FQNEAQ come from the germline V gene. The CDR3 is 13 amino acids. Trimming pared 6 bases from V and 3 bases from J, leaving 9 bases between. DNA for the CDR3: TGTGCCAGCAGGCCGCGGGTCTACAATGAGCAGTTCTTC. Translating gives CASRPRVYNEQFF.

The rearrangement links TRBV18 to TRBJ2-5; D not certain. This CDR3 has 16 residues. Germline values: CDR1 KGHSH, CDR2 LQKENI. Deletions cut 4 bases from V and 2 bases from J, with 17 bases between. In DNA form, the CDR3 reads TGTGCCAGCTCACTTTCCATAAACCCACTACAAGAGACCCAGTACTTC. It specifies CASSLSINPLQETQYF.

J is TRBJ1-3 and V is TRBV25-1; D ambiguous. CDR3 length: 12 residues. The germline gives CDR1 MGHDK, CDR2 SYGVNS. V dropped 8 bases and J dropped 3 bases, with 8 bases sitting between them. The CDR3 here is CASAPSGNTIYF. CDR3 in DNA: TGTGCCAGCGCCCCCAGTGGAAACACCATATATTTT.

The rearrangement links TRBV4-3 to TRBJ2-2, with 7 bases aligning to TRBD1. The germline gives CDR1 LGHNA, CDR2 YSLEER. The junction had 10 bases not matched to a gene; V was cut back by 1 base and J by 5 bases. The CDR3 is 17 amino acids. CDR3 loop: CASSQVLGRGNTGELFF. CDR3 sequence (DNA): TGCGCCAGCAGCCAAGTTTTGGGCAGGGGGAATACCGGGGAGCTGTTTTTT.

J is TRBJ1-1 and V is TRBV11-2; D is unresolved. The CDR3 extends over 13 amino acids. The V end lost 2 bases, the J end lost 10 bases, and 14 bases lay between the germline ends. Germline-derived CDR1 and CDR2 are SGHAT and FQNNGV. As DNA, the CDR3 is TGTGCCAGCAGCTTACCCGGACCAGGAAGAGCTTTCTTT. Protein sequence: CASSLPGPGRAFF.

The count of this clone is one. The chain joins TRBV29-1 to TRBJ2-1; 11 bases agree with TRBD2. The CDR3 sequence is 13 residues long. Per germline, CDR1 SQVTM and CDR2 ANQGSEA. J was trimmed by 10 bases and V by 3 bases; bases with no gene match: 5. CDR3 nucleotides: TGCAGCGTTGATAGCGGGAGGGCCCGGGAGCAGTTCTTC. Its translation is CSVDSGRAREQFF.

This rearrangement joins TRBV15 to TRBJ1-2; D is unresolved. Germline CDR1 reads LNHNV; CDR2 reads YYDKDF (reference sequence). Deletions cut 0 bases from V and 7 bases from J, with 15 bases between. The CDR3 runs 15 residues. The CDR3 bases are TGTGCCACCAGCAGAGAACCCGGATCGTGGAGTGGCTACACCTTC. Translation gives CATSREPGSWSGYTF.

The chain employs TRBV2 and TRBJ2-3, with 7 bases that match TRBD1. CDR1 SNHLY and CDR2 FYNNEI come from the germline V gene. Trimming removed 6 bases from V and 5 bases from J; junction bases left unmatched: 8. This CDR3 spans 14 amino acids. In DNA form, the CDR3 reads TGTGCCAGCAGGGCGGCAGGGGGTAGAGATACGCAGTATTTT. The encoded protein is CASRAAGGRDTQYF.

The chain recombines TRBV4-3 with TRBJ2-7, with D hard to call. Germline CDR1 reads LGHNA; CDR2 reads YSLEER. Deletions cut 4 bases from V and 3 bases from J, with 13 bases between. The CDR3 contains 14 residues. CDR3 loop: CASSLGSGSYEQYF. CDR3 in DNA: TGCGCCAGCAGCCTGGGGTCAGGCAGCTACGAGCAGTACTTC.

The chain recombines TRBV18 with TRBJ1-1; D is unresolved. Germline CDR1 reads KGHSH; CDR2 reads LQKENI. V shed 2 bases and J shed 0 bases, with 10 bases lying between them. The CDR3 loop spans 15 amino acids. The DNA of the CDR3 is TGTGCCAGCTCACCAAGGTGGGAGATGAACACTGAAGCTTTCTTT. Protein sequence: CASSPRWEMNTEAFF. Full variable domain (missing parts from reference TRBV18 and TRBJ1-1): NAGVMQNPRHLVRRRGQEARLRCSPMKGHSHVYWYRQLPEEGLKFMVYLQKENIIDESGMPKERFSAEFPKEGPSILRIQQVVRGDSAAYFCASSPRWEMNTEAFFGQGTRLTVV.

The CDR3 DNA sequence: TGTGCCAGCAGCTTAATGGGAACAACCAATGAGCAGTTCTTC. Amino acid sequence: CASSLMGTTNEQFF. J is TRBJ2-1 and V is TRBV7-2; D not resolved. Trimming stripped 2 bases from V and 6 bases from J, with 11 bases between. The V gene's germline CDR1 is SGHTA and CDR2 FQGNSA. The CDR3 runs 14 residues.

The V call is TRBV5-1, the J call TRBJ1-1, with TRBD1 matching 9 bases. J was trimmed by 3 bases and V by 4 bases; bases with no gene match: 10. The CDR3 contains 16 residues. The germline V gene has CDR1 SGHRS and CDR2 YFSETQ. The CDR3 loop is CASSASIRDRDTEAFF. The CDR3 region has the DNA TGCGCCAGCAGCGCGAGCATTCGGGACAGGGACACTGAAGCTTTCTTT.

The chain links TRBV7-9 to TRBJ1-2; possible D gene TRBD1, 5 bases. CDR3 size: 16 residues. The V and J ends lost 7 bases and 1 base respectively, with 19 bases between them. Germline lookup yields CDR1 SEHNR and CDR2 FQNEAQ (reference sequence). The CDR3 here is CASTPSGRGSNYGYTF. The CDR3 DNA is TGTGCCAGCACCCCTAGTGGGCGGGGGAGTAACTATGGCTACACCTTC.